The entry below gives a single T cell receptor (beta chain) sequence along with its context. Its antigen is currently unknown. This specimen comes from a study of cytotoxic CD8 clonotypes in ibrutinib-treated CLL. Study-level results: Private clonotypes, not public ones, expanded at ibrutinib response.

TCRdb keeps only in-frame clones here, not all; method: immunoSEQ multiplex PCR. The sample holds 73,000 or so clones; roughly 72% are singletons and the top ten take about 5.7%. This CDR3 comprises 16 residues. V shed 2 bases, J shed 0 bases, and the junction held 7 bases outside the gene matches. The germline V gene encodes CDR1 SGHVS and CDR2 FQNEAQ. The receptor was isolated from a human donor with chronic lymphocytic leukemia. V is TRBV7-8 and J is TRBJ2-7, with 7 bases lining up with TRBD1. The sequencing used PBMCs, collected after 12 months of ibrutinib treatment. The CDR3 is CASSLKDRPSSYEQYF. In DNA form, the CDR3 reads TGTGCCAGCAGCTTAAAGGACAGGCCGAGCTCCTACGAGCAGTACTTC. The variable domain in full, with the rest retrieved from reference TRBV7-8 and TRBJ2-7, is GAGVSQSPRYKVAKRGQDVALRCDPISGHVSLFWYQQALGQGPEFLTYFQNEAQLDKSGLPSDRFFAERPEGSVSTLKIQRTQQEDSAVYLCASSLKDRPSSYEQYFGPGTRLTVT.